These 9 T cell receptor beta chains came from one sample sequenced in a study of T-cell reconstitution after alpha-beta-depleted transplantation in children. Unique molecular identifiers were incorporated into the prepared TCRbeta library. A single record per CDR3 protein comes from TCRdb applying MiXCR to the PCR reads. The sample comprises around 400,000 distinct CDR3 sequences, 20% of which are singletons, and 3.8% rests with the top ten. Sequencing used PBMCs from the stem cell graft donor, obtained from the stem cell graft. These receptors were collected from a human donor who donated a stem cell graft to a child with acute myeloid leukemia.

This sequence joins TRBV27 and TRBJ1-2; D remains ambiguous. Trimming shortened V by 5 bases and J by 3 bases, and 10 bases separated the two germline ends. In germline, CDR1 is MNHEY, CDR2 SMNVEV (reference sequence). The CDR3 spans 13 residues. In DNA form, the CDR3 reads TGTGCCAGCAGTCAAGCGGAGTACTATGGCTACACCTTC. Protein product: CASSQAEYYGYTF.

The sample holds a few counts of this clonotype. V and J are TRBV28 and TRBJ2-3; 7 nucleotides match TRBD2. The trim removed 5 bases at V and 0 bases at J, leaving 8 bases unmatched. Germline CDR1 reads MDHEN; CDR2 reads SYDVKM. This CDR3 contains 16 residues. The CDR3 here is CASSRALAGSTDTQYF. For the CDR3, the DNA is TGTGCCAGCAGTCGTGCTTTAGCGGGTAGCACAGATACGCAGTATTTT.

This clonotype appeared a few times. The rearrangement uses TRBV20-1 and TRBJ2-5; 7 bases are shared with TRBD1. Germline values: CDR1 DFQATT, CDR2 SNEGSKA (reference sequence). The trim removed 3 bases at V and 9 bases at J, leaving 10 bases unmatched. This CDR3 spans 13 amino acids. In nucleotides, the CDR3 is TGCAGTGCTAGGGAACTCGGGCAGGGGGCCCAGTACTTC. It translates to CSARELGQGAQYF.

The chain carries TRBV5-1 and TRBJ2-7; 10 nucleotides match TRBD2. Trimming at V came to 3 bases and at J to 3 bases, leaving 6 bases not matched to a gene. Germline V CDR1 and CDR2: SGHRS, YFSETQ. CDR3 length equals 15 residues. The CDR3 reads CASSWASGRGYEQYF. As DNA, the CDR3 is TGCGCCAGCAGCTGGGCCAGCGGGAGGGGCTACGAGCAGTACTTC.

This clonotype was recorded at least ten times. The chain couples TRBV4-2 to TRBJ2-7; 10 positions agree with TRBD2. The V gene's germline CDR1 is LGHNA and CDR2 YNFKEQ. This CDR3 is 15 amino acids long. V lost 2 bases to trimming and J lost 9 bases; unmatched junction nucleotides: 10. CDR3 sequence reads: CASSQLAGGAVGQYF. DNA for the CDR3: TGTGCCAGCAGCCAATTAGCGGGAGGAGCCGTTGGGCAGTACTTC.

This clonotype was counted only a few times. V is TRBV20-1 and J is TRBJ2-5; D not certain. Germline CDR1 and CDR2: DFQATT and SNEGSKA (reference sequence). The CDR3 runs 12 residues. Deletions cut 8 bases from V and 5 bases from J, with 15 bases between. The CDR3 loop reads CSIGSLGETQYF. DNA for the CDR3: TGCAGTATAGGCAGCCTCGGGGAGACCCAGTACTTC.

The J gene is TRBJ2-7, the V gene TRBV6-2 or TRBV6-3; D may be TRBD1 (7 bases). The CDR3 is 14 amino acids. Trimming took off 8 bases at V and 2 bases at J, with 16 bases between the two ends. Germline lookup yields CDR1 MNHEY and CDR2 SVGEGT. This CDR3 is CASGRRDRPYEQYF. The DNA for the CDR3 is TGTGCCAGCGGGAGGAGGGACAGACCCTACGAGCAGTACTTC.

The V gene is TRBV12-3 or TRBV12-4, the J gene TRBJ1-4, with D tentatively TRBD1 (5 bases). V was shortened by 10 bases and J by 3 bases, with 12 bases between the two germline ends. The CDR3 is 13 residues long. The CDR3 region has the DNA TGTGCCACCGCAAGACAGTCTAATGAAAAACTGTTTTTT. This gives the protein CATARQSNEKLFF.

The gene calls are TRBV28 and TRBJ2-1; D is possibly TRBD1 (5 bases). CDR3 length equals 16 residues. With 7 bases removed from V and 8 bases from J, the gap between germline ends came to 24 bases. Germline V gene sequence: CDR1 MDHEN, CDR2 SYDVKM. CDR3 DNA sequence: TGTGCCAGCACCCTAGGGGTAGGGGCAACCCTTGATGAGCAGTTCTTC. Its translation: CASTLGVGATLDEQFF.